This T cell receptor beta chain was captured by sequencing in a study of blood T cell repertoires in COVID-19. Study summary: Some COVID-19 samples were acute and others convalescent; all came from the United States, Italy and Spain.

Study members were between about 18 and 100 years old and lived in 24 US regions. Which cohort a participant joined came from the clinical history participants gave. The CDR3 is 16 amino acids. Deletions cut 3 bases from V and 1 base from J, with 13 bases between. Germline CDR1 and CDR2: MNHNS and SASEGT. TCRdb's copy holds only in-frame clones and misses some; the assay was immunoSEQ multiplex PCR. The table includes about 200,000 clones, 75% to 85% detected once. Source material: PBMCs or T cells enriched from blood (not recorded which). This clonotype was sampled from a middle-aged woman with acute COVID-19. This chain uses TRBV6-1 with TRBJ1-5; unclear D gene. CDR3 bases: TGTGCCAGCAGTGATTCCGTAACGAGAAGCAATCAGCCCCAGCATTTT. This gives the protein CASSDSVTRSNQPQHF.